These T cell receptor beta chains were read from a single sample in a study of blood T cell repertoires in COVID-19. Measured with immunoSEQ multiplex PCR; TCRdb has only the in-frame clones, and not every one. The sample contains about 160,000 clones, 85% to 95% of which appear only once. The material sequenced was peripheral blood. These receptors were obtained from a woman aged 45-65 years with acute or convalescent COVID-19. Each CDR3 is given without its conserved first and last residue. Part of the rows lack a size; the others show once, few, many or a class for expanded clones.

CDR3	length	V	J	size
ASSWRQGPQETQY	13	TRBV6-5	TRBJ2-5	-
AISGGGVNTEAF	12	TRBV10-3	TRBJ1-1	once
ASSFQGNYGYT	11	TRBV19	TRBJ1-2	-
AWSIGTGVIGTEAF	14	TRBV30	TRBJ1-1	-
ASSQVTGQNYEQY	13	TRBV4-1	TRBJ2-7	-
AISGGTSYNEQF	12	TRBV10-3	TRBJ2-1	once
ASRGSSGDTEAF	12	TRBV2	TRBJ1-1	-
ASSLAWTGGYGYT	13	TRBV27	TRBJ1-2	-
ASSRPQGTYT	10	TRBV18	TRBJ1-2	once
ASQGTSAISNEQF	13	TRBV19	TRBJ2-1	-
ASSDTGGPYEQY	12	TRBV6-1	TRBJ2-7	-
ASSPPLAGEETQY	13	TRBV7-9	TRBJ2-5	-
ASSLRILASGVGTEAF	16	TRBV5-1	TRBJ1-1	-
ASSLNRFSYT	10	TRBV28	TRBJ1-2	-
ASSAGPDTEAF	11	TRBV19	TRBJ1-1	-